Listed below are T cell receptor beta chains from one sample, sequenced in a study of CD4+ T cells in melanoma. Generated by immunoSEQ multiplex PCR, the TCRdb table keeps only in-frame clones and is missing some. The sample contains about 13,000 clones, around 68% of which appear only once. Specimen: cells from a culture (not recorded whether cultured in vitro). Source of these receptors: a human donor with melanoma. CDR3s include the opening cysteine and the closing phenylalanine or tryptophan. D genes are given only for firm matches. Some rows have no size entry. The others give once, few or many, or a class for an expanded clone.

J gene	clone size	V gene	D gene	CDR3 DNA	CDR3 protein
TRBJ1-1	NA	TRBV5-1	NA	TGCGCCAGCAGCTTCTGGGATCCCCAAGAAGCTTTCTTT	CASSFWDPQEAFF
TRBJ2-5	few	TRBV18	NA	TGTGCCAGCTCAGGACAAGAGACCCAGTACTTC	CASSGQETQYF
TRBJ1-3	NA	TRBV6-5	NA	TGTGCCAGCGGGGGCTTCTCTGGAAACACCATATATTTT	CASGGFSGNTIYF
TRBJ2-3	NA	TRBV18	NA	TGTGCCAGCTCACCCGACGGGGGTGAGGCAGATACGCAGTATTTT	CASSPDGGEADTQYF
TRBJ2-7	few	TRBV19	NA	TGTGCCAGTTCCTCCCAAGTAAGGTCCTACGAGCAGTACTTC	CASSSQVRSYEQYF
TRBJ2-5	NA	TRBV5-1	TRBD2	TGCGCCAGCAGCTTGGGACTAGCGGGGGGCTCGGGAGAGACCCAGTACTTC	CASSLGLAGGSGETQYF
TRBJ2-5	NA	TRBV7-8	TRBD2	TGTGCCAGCAGCTTAGCAATGGGGAGGGAAGAGACCCAGTACTTC	CASSLAMGREETQYF
TRBJ2-7	few	TRBV2	NA	TGTGCCAGCGCGATCCCCCTAAGCTACGAGCAGTACTTC	CASAIPLSYEQYF
TRBJ1-2	NA	TRBV6-6	NA	TGTGCCAGCAGTTACGCGGAGGAGGGCTATGGCTACACCTTC	CASSYAEEGYGYTF
TRBJ1-4	NA	TRBV6-5	NA	TGTGCCAGCAGTTACTCGAATCGGGGGATGAATGAAAAACTGTTTTTT	CASSYSNRGMNEKLFF
TRBJ2-7	NA	TRBV14	NA	TGTGCCAGCAGCCAAGATGGGAGAGGAGTCGAGCAGTACTTC	CASSQDGRGVEQYF
TRBJ1-6	NA	TRBV30	NA	TGTGCCTGGAGCTCTAACCGGTTTAGCTCCTATAATTCACCCCTCCACTTT	CAWSSNRFSSYNSPLHF
TRBJ2-2	NA	TRBV4-2	TRBD2	TGTGCCAGCAGCCGCCGAAGGTGGTTTGGCGGGGGAAATCCTCAGATATCCGGGGAGCTGTTTTTT	CASSRRRWFGGGNPQISGELFF
TRBJ1-5	NA	TRBV7-9	NA	TGTGCCAGCAGCTTTGGCGGGCCCCATCAGCCCCAGCATTTT	CASSFGGPHQPQHF
TRBJ2-3	NA	TRBV6-1	NA	TGTGCATCCAGCCGGGACTTCCTTAGCATTGAGCAGTATTTT	CASSRDFLSIEQYF
TRBJ2-1	NA	TRBV19	TRBD2	TGTGCCAGTAGTATTTCAGCGGGGGGGCGCCATGAGCAGTTCTTC	CASSISAGGRHEQFF
TRBJ2-7	NA	TRBV2	NA	TGTGCCAGCAGCAGACACTCGAATACCTACGAGCAGTACTTC	CASSRHSNTYEQYF
TRBJ2-5	once	TRBV28	NA	TGTGCCAGCAGTTTATCCCTGCTCCGCACGAACCAAGAGACCCAGTACTTC	CASSLSLLRTNQETQYF
TRBJ1-5	few	TRBV11-2	NA	TGTGCCAGCAGCTTAACCAGGGGCGGCAATCAGCCCCAGCATTTT	CASSLTRGGNQPQHF
TRBJ1-1	NA	TRBV5-1	NA	TGCGCCAGCAGGGACCTACAGGGATCAGCTTTCTTT	CASRDLQGSAFF
TRBJ1-1	NA	TRBV21-1	NA	TGTGCCAGCAGCACCGGTGGGCCGGGACAGGTCGAACCGCGAGGGGACACTGAAGCTTTCTTT	CASSTGGPGQVEPRGDTEAFF
TRBJ2-2	few	TRBV4-1	NA	TGCGCCAGCAGCCAAGTATTTCCCAGGGAGGTCGTGGAGCTGTTTTTT	CASSQVFPREVVELFF
TRBJ1-1	NA	TRBV19	NA	TGTGCCAGTAGGCCGACGGACGTCGACACTGAAGCTTTCTTT	CASRPTDVDTEAFF
TRBJ2-5	NA	TRBV7-6	TRBD2	TGTGCCAGCAGCTCAAGCACTAGCGGACTTGAGACCCAGTACTTC	CASSSSTSGLETQYF
TRBJ2-6	NA	TRBV7-8	NA	TGTGCCAGCAGCTTAATGGGACAAGCTAGCTCTGGGGCCAACGTCCTGACTTTC	CASSLMGQASSGANVLTF
TRBJ1-2	NA	TRBV4-2	TRBD1	TGTGCCAGCAGCGCCCGGGACAGGGGACACTATGGCTACACCTTC	CASSARDRGHYGYTF
TRBJ1-2	few	TRBV15	TRBD1	TGTGCCACCAGCAGAGAGCCCTTGACAGGGTCTGGCTACACCTTC	CATSREPLTGSGYTF
TRBJ2-1	NA	TRBV7-8	NA	TGTGCCAGCAGCCGGGTGGGGGCTCGGGGCTCCTACAATGAGCAGTTCTTC	CASSRVGARGSYNEQFF
TRBJ2-3	NA	TRBV7-9	TRBD1	TGTGCCAGCAGCCTACAGGGGGCAACAGATACGCAGTATTTT	CASSLQGATDTQYF